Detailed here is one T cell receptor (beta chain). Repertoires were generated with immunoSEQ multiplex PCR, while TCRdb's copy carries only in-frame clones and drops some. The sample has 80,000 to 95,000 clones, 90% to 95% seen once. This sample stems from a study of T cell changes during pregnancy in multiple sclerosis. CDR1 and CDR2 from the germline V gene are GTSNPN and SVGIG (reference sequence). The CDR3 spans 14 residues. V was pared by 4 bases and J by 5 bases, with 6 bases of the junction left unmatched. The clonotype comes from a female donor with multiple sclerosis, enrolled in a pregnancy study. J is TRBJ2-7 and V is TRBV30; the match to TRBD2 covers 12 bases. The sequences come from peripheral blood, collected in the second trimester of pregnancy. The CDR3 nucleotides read TGTGCCTGGACCCTAGCGGGAGGGCCAGACGAGCAGTACTTC. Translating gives CAWTLAGGPDEQYF.